A single sample gave rise to the 24 T cell receptor beta chains below, sequenced in a study of shared clonotypes between healthy human individuals. TCRdb's copy holds only in-frame clones and misses some; the assay was immunoSEQ multiplex PCR. Counted here are approximately 2,000,000 clones, about 90% occurring once; the ten biggest clones make up 0.3% to 0.4%. Sequenced sample: naive CD4+ T cells from PBMCs. Regarding subset: CD45RA+ positively selected. These receptors were collected from a man aged 18 to 30 in good health. Some clones in this sample may be carry-over from other donors' samples.

This clone is a singleton in its sample. The V gene is TRBV7-2, the J gene TRBJ1-2, with 12 bases matching TRBD1. Germline CDR1 and CDR2: SGHTA and FQGNSA. The CDR3 is 16 residues long. Trimming cost V 2 bases and J 5 bases; bases outside gene matches: 6. CDR3 residues: CASSLQSGQGAYGYTF. As DNA, the CDR3 is TGTGCCAGCAGCTTACAATCGGGACAGGGGGCTTATGGCTACACCTTC.

The J gene is TRBJ2-7, the V gene TRBV30; possible D gene TRBD1, 5 bases. Germline CDR1 is GTSNPN and CDR2 is SVGIG (reference sequence). CDR3 size: 12 residues. V dropped 6 bases and J dropped 1 base, with 10 bases sitting between them. This CDR3 is CACRETSYEQYF. The CDR3 nucleotides read TGTGCCTGCAGGGAAACGTCCTACGAGCAGTACTTC. Filled out from reference TRBV30 and TRBJ2-7, the complete variable domain reads SQTIHQWPATLVQPVGSPLSLECTVEGTSNPNLYWYRQAAGRGLQLLFYSVGIGQISSEVPQNLSASRPQDRQFILSSKKLLLSDSGFYLCACRETSYEQYFGPGTRLTVT.

This chain links TRBV7-9 with TRBJ2-1, with TRBD2 identical over 7 bases. This CDR3 contains 14 residues. CDR1 and CDR2 from the germline V gene are SEHNR and FQNEAQ (reference sequence). The V and J ends lost 4 bases and 9 bases, in that order; junction bases with no gene match: 9. CDR3 region: CASSSTGGTGEQFF. CDR3 nucleotides: TGTGCCAGCAGCTCGACCGGGGGGACCGGTGAGCAGTTCTTC. Combining the CDR3 with reference TRBV7-9 and TRBJ2-1 gives the whole variable domain DTGVSQNPRHKITKRGQNVTFRCDPISEHNRLYWYRQTLGQGPEFLTYFQNEAQLEKSRLLSDRFSAERPKGSFSTLEIQRTEQGDSAMYLCASSSTGGTGEQFFGPGTRLTVL.

The rearrangement joins TRBV11-2 to TRBJ1-3, with 8 bases matching TRBD1. The CDR3 runs 15 residues. The V gene end was trimmed by 2 bases and the J gene end by 1 base; junction bases not matched to a gene: 1. Germline V lookup: CDR1 SGHAT, CDR2 FQNNGV. The CDR3 region has the DNA TGTGCCAGCAGCTTACACAGGGGGTCTGGAAACACCATATATTTT. Residues: CASSLHRGSGNTIYF.

This chain joins TRBV10-3 and TRBJ2-7, with D tentatively TRBD1 (5 bases). The V end lost 0 bases, the J end lost 0 bases, and 12 bases lay between the germline ends. This CDR3 is 16 amino acids long. The germline V gene encodes CDR1 ENHRY and CDR2 SYGVKD. CDR3 nucleotide sequence: TGTGCCATCAGTGAGTCTCCTGCAGGGATCTCCTACGAGCAGTACTTC. The encoded protein is CAISESPAGISYEQYF.

The rearrangement uses TRBV28 and TRBJ1-2; D gene unclear. CDR3 length: 15 amino acids. The germline V gene has CDR1 MDHEN and CDR2 SYDVKM. Trimming removed 4 bases at V and 8 bases at J, with 20 bases between. CDR3 amino acids: CASSSGPPEALGYTF. In DNA, the CDR3 is TGTGCCAGCAGTTCTGGCCCCCCGGAGGCTTTGGGCTACACCTTC.

As regards this clone: Other DNA sequences in the sample encode the same CDR3. The V call is TRBV2, the J call TRBJ2-1; 16 nucleotides agree with TRBD2. The CDR3 length is 14 residues. With 6 bases clipped from V and 10 bases from J, the junction kept 3 bases outside the gene matches. Germline V gene lookup returns CDR1 SNHLY and CDR2 FYNNEI. Here the CDR3 DNA reads TGTGCCAGCAGGGGACTAGCGGGAGGGGGCGAGCAGTTCTTC. This gives the protein CASRGLAGGGEQFF.

This clone was seen a handful of times. J is TRBJ1-1 and V is TRBV5-1; 9 nucleotides align to TRBD1. Looked up from germline, CDR1 is SGHRS and CDR2 is YFSETQ. The CDR3 consists of 15 residues. V shed 4 bases and J 5 bases; nucleotides not matched to a gene: 9. Here the CDR3 DNA reads TGCGCCAGCAGCGCGCAAGGGACAGGGAATACTGAAGCTTTCTTT. It yields the protein CASSAQGTGNTEAFF.

V and J are TRBV7-9 and TRBJ2-5; TRBD1 aligns across 8 bases. The junction had 9 bases not matched to a gene; V was cut back by 4 bases and J by 5 bases. The CDR3 has 15 amino acids. Germline assignment: CDR1 SEHNR and CDR2 FQNEAQ (reference sequence). The CDR3, as DNA: TGTGCCAGCAGCTCCTTGGGACAGGCCGCGGAGACCCAGTACTTC. This translates into CASSSLGQAAETQYF.

V usage is TRBV6-1 and J usage is TRBJ2-3; the D gene is possibly TRBD1 (5 bases). V lost 4 bases and J lost 0, with 14 bases in between. Germline V gene sequence: CDR1 MNHNS, CDR2 SASEGT. The CDR3 runs 16 residues. The CDR3, as DNA: TGTGCCAGCAGTGGTTGGGGCACTTCCAGCACAGATACGCAGTATTTT. Translation: CASSGWGTSSTDTQYF.

The V and J genes are TRBV29-1 and TRBJ2-7, with D tentatively TRBD2 (6 bases). Germline values: CDR1 SQVTM, CDR2 ANQGSEA. Deletions cut 4 bases from V and 1 base from J, with 14 bases between. The CDR3 covers 14 residues. For the CDR3, the DNA is TGCAGCGTTGTATGGCTAGCGTCTTCCTACGAGCAGTACTTC. Protein: CSVVWLASSYEQYF.

The chain recombines TRBV6-5 with TRBJ2-2; D ambiguous. There are 16 residues in the CDR3. Germline CDR1 is MNHEY and CDR2 is SVGAGI. Trimming removed 2 bases from V and 5 bases from J, with 15 bases in between. Here the CDR3 reads CASSYPPAAATGELFF. CDR3 DNA sequence: TGTGCCAGCAGTTACCCCCCGGCGGCTGCGACCGGGGAGCTGTTTTTT.

This sequence joins TRBV14 and TRBJ2-1; D is ambiguous. This CDR3 is 16 amino acids long. Looked up from germline, CDR1 is SGHDN and CDR2 is FVKESK. Trimming took 4 bases from V and 0 from J, leaving 13 bases between them. In nucleotides, the CDR3 is TGTGCCAGCAGCCCGACTCTCGAAAGCTCCTACAATGAGCAGTTCTTC. The encoded protein is CASSPTLESSYNEQFF.

The chain carries TRBV5-1 and TRBJ1-1, with TRBD1 matching 7 bases. The junction had 6 bases not matched to a gene; V was cut back by 0 bases and J by 1 base. Per the germline V gene, CDR1 is SGHRS and CDR2 is YFSETQ. This CDR3 contains 16 residues. The CDR3 reads CASSLEGAGSNTEAFF. CDR3 nucleotide sequence: TGCGCCAGCAGCTTGGAGGGGGCAGGGTCGAACACTGAAGCTTTCTTT.

The rearrangement links TRBV29-1 to TRBJ1-4; no definite D call. V dropped 1 base and J dropped 4 bases, with 7 bases sitting between them. This CDR3 spans 13 amino acids. Germline lookup yields CDR1 SQVTM and CDR2 ANQGSEA. CDR3 residues: CSVEGRYNEKLFF. CDR3 bases: TGCAGCGTTGAAGGGCGGTATAATGAAAAACTGTTTTTT.

The J gene is TRBJ1-1, the V gene TRBV29-1; D is possibly TRBD1 (6 bases). Trimming took off 5 bases at V and 3 bases at J, with 16 bases between the two ends. The CDR3 is 14 amino acids. CDR1 SQVTM and CDR2 ANQGSEA come from the germline V gene. The CDR3 sequence: CSVKGGGRYTEAFF. The CDR3 DNA reads TGCAGCGTTAAAGGAGGGGGGAGGTACACTGAAGCTTTCTTT.

This clone is a singleton in its sample. This chain joins TRBV18 and TRBJ2-7; TRBD1 matches 8 bases. The J segment lost 2 bases and the V segment lost 3 bases, leaving 9 bases of the junction unmatched. The germline CDR1 and CDR2 sequences are KGHSH and LQKENI. This CDR3 comprises 16 residues. CDR3 coding DNA: TGTGCCAGCTCACCCCGGGGAGGACAGGGTACCTACGAGCAGTACTTC. Residues: CASSPRGGQGTYEQYF.

The genes are TRBV30 and TRBJ2-1; 7 bases are a match to TRBD2. The CDR3 covers 13 residues. The ends lost 5 bases at V and 8 bases at J; junction bases unmatched: 9. In germline, CDR1 is GTSNPN, CDR2 SVGIG (reference sequence). In DNA, the CDR3 is TGTGCCTGGTGCCAGCGGGATTTCGATGAGCAGTTCTTC. This translates into CAWCQRDFDEQFF.

CDR3 loop: CASSTTLGATNEKLFF. Here the CDR3 DNA reads TGTGCCAGTAGCACAACTTTAGGGGCAACTAATGAAAAACTGTTTTTT. The gene calls are TRBV19 and TRBJ1-4, with D possibly being TRBD1 (5 bases). Germline V gives CDR1 LNHDA, CDR2 SQIVND (reference sequence). Trimming stripped 6 bases from V and 0 bases from J, with 14 bases between. This CDR3 region has 16 residues.

The chain joins TRBV5-4 to TRBJ2-2; 9 positions match TRBD1. The CDR3 spans 17 residues. V lost 4 bases to trimming and J lost 2 bases; unmatched junction nucleotides: 9. Per the germline V gene, CDR1 is SGHNT and CDR2 is YYREEE (reference sequence). This CDR3 is CASSPISGQGNTGELFF. DNA of the CDR3: TGTGCCAGCAGCCCGATATCGGGACAGGGTAACACCGGGGAGCTGTTTTTT.

The J gene is TRBJ2-1, the V gene TRBV7-3, with 7 bases aligning to TRBD2. This CDR3 contains 17 residues. Germline values: CDR1 SGHTA, CDR2 FQGTGA. With 1 base clipped from V and 1 base from J, the junction kept 7 bases outside the gene matches. As DNA, the CDR3 is TGTGCCAGCAGCTTAATAGCCAGCGGGACTTCCTACAATGAGCAGTTCTTC. Translated, it gives CASSLIASGTSYNEQFF.

CDR3: CASSLVQGVGDTQYF. The CDR3 region has the DNA TGTGCCAGCAGCTTAGTACAGGGGGTCGGGGATACGCAGTATTTT. The chain joins TRBV11-2 to TRBJ2-3, with TRBD1 matching 8 bases. The CDR3 contains 15 residues. After removal of 1 base from V and 6 bases from J, the junction contained 6 bases not matched to a gene. Germline values: CDR1 SGHAT, CDR2 FQNNGV.

The CDR3 DNA reads TGTGCCAGCAGACAGGGACGGCCCACTGAAGCTTTCTTT. Protein sequence: CASRQGRPTEAFF. The chain uses TRBV28 and TRBJ1-1; D is possibly TRBD1 (6 bases). The CDR3 has 13 amino acids. Germline CDR1 is MDHEN and CDR2 is SYDVKM. Trimming removed 6 bases at V and 4 bases at J, with 12 bases between. Based on the CDR3 plus reference TRBV28 and TRBJ1-1, the full variable domain is DVKVTQSSRYLVKRTGEKVFLECVQDMDHENMFWYRQDPGLGLRLIYFSYDVKMKEKGDIPEGYSVSREKKERFSLILESASTNQTSMYLCASRQGRPTEAFFGQGTRLTVV.

The genes are TRBV5-4 and TRBJ1-4, with 8 bases matching TRBD1. Germline CDR1 and CDR2: SGHNT and YYREEE (reference sequence). The junction had 9 bases not matched to a gene; V was cut back by 0 bases and J by 5 bases. CDR3 size: 17 residues. CDR3 DNA: TGTGCCAGCAGCTTGGTGGGGGGGACAGGTGGGAATGAAAAACTGTTTTTT. Translating gives CASSLVGGTGGNEKLFF.